This T cell receptor (beta chain) was retrieved from a study of T cell responses to AZD1222 COVID-19 vaccine (dated by TCRdb to about 2021). For the study in its entirety: Because spike-specific TCR depth and breadth did not differ between the two schedules, AZD1222 recipients who got a second dose at roughly 4 weeks were pooled with those who got a second dose at roughly 12 weeks. TCR sequencing covered some 240 trial participants: about 210 given two doses of AZD1222 and 26 given two doses of MenACWY control vaccine. Trial participants were enrolled into age subgroups of 18-55, 56-69 and 70-plus years, which contained approximately 150, 28 and 58 TCR-sequenced participants, respectively.

What the authors observed across the whole study: Only five or six AZD1222 recipients were SARS-CoV-2 seropositive at baseline, limiting conclusions about previously exposed vaccinees. In the small 56-69-year group, the increase in depth fell short of significance, most likely because of low power. Because no samples from the day 14 peak response were available, repertoires could be characterized only after the peak T cell response. A significant rise in spike-specific TCR breadth and depth was observed after two AZD1222 doses relative to day 0 and relative to MenACWY recipients. Reportedly, almost half of the unique spike-specific TCRs recognized epitopes lying outside the regions that are mutated in the B.1.351 and B.1.1.7 variants. The vaccine-associated CD4 TCRs covered the entire spike protein, and the dominant responses fell in regions 160-218 and 743-854. Participants were mostly white British and included more females than males, and it was suggested by the authors that clonal diversity may have been underestimated.

A word on this clone: The antigen it recognizes is unknown. The input lacks base qualities; no much larger clone sits a single base away.

Interpreted using the paper, the time point label stands for: baseline before first vaccination. Vaccinee samples were obtained from the UK trials COV001 and COV002, which included a single-blind randomized controlled phase 2/3 trial of AZD1222 (ChAdOx1 nCoV-19) in healthy adults. For TCRbeta chain sequencing, PBMC samples from trial participants were taken at day 0 and at day 28 after the second dose. The CDR3 regions of human TCRbeta chains were analyzed by immunosequencing. As for the original processing: Repertoire TCRs were checked for matches against a reference library of SARS-CoV-2-specific TCRs that had been generated using the MIRA antigen-specificity platform. Breadth was defined as the fraction of unique TCRs that were SARS-CoV-2-associated, and depth was defined as the fraction of total T cells that were SARS-CoV-2-associated. Using the MIRA data, each spike-specific TCR was assigned both to the spike region to which the TCR was reactive and to a CD4 or CD8 class. Log10-transformed breadth and depth values were compared by one-way ANOVA with Sidak's multiple comparisons tests. Entries here come from immuneACCESS through TCRdb and include only in-frame sequences with V and J called. Some clones fail to appear in such tables; in the studies checked, an unresolved V gene covers under half of the shortfall, and the cause of the remainder is unknown. Clone size and V and J calls were adopted from that table, with D and trimming inferred from the DNA. For this sample there are 65,000 to 85,000 clones; 85% to 95% appear just once. Around 4.9% of the sample goes to the ten largest clones.

The sequence came from an adult in good health. The sequences come from peripheral blood, collected on day 0 of AZD1222 vaccination.

The CDR3 region: CASSLFGYRSSYNSPLHF. The base sequence is TGTGCCAGCAGTTTATTCGGGTATCGGAGCTCCTATAATTCACCCCTCCACTTT. The chain is made from TRBV28 and TRBJ1-6, with no D gene named confidently. CDR1 and CDR2, looked up from the germline V gene, are MDHEN and SYDVKM. At the junction V is shortened by 1 base and J by 0 bases, with 13 bases in between. Spanning cysteine to phenylalanine, the CDR3 consists of 18 amino acids. Only the CDR3 DNA is retained, 54 bases long and in frame from the first base.